These 5 T cell receptor beta chains came from one sample sequenced in a study of a mutant IDH1 vaccine in newly diagnosed glioma listed by TCRdb under 2021. Their target antigens are unknown. According to the study, the label for this sample's time point signals: week 35, safety follow-up. Every vaccine dose consisted of 300 ug of a 20-mer mutant IDH1 peptide in Montanide, administered subcutaneously together with topical imiquimod. The library was produced with the immunoSEQ multiplex PCR assay. TCRdb holds this immuneACCESS table with in-frame rearrangements only. Some clones are missing; in checked studies, unresolved V genes explain under half, and the rest has no known cause. The sample contains around 44,000 clones, approximately 79% of them found a single time. The ten most abundant clones make up less than 7.5% of the sample. The sequenced sample was PBMCs, obtained from a glioma patient whose treatment included an IDH1 peptide vaccine. The receptors derive from a man aged 40-49 years with glioma.

The rearrangement uses TRBV7-2 and TRBJ1-2, with D hard to call. Trimming took off 2 bases at V and 6 bases at J, with 16 bases between the two ends. Germline CDR1 and CDR2: SGHTA and FQGNSA. The CDR3 is 15 amino acids. DNA for the CDR3: TGTGCCAGCAGCTTAAATAGGGCCGATCTGCATGGCTACACCTTC. It translates to CASSLNRADLHGYTF.

The rearrangement uses TRBV18 and TRBJ1-2; no clear D gene. Deletions cut 3 bases from V and 8 bases from J, with 16 bases between. This CDR3 is built from 14 residues. Looked up from germline, CDR1 is KGHSH and CDR2 is LQKENI. CDR3 region: CASSPGGQPRGYTF. Here the CDR3 DNA reads TGTGCCAGCTCACCCGGCGGGCAGCCAAGGGGCTACACCTTC.

The V and J genes are TRBV5-1 and TRBJ1-1; 7 nucleotides align to TRBD1. CDR3 length: 14 amino acids. Trimming took 4 bases from V and 4 from J; bases not matched to a gene: 7. Germline-derived CDR1 and CDR2 are SGHRS and YFSETQ. The CDR3 protein is CASSPGRGGTEAFF. In DNA form, the CDR3 reads TGCGCCAGCAGCCCGGGCAGGGGGGGCACTGAAGCTTTCTTT.

This clone was counted between two and nine times. The CDR3 reads CASSEWAGVGSLHF. For the CDR3, the DNA is TGTGCCAGCAGTGAATGGGCAGGCGTAGGTTCCCTCCACTTT. The chain joins TRBV6-1 to TRBJ1-6; no firm D call. Germline V gene sequence: CDR1 MNHNS, CDR2 SASEGT. V lost 2 bases and J lost 14, with 16 bases in between. The CDR3 is made up of 14 amino acids.

V usage is TRBV4-1 and J usage is TRBJ2-5, with a possible D match to TRBD1 (6 bases). Trimming removed 0 bases at V and 4 bases at J, with 12 bases between. CDR1 MGHRA and CDR2 YSYEKL come from the germline V gene. This CDR3 has 15 residues. CDR3 sequence reads: CASSQERQGRETQYF. The CDR3 nucleotides are TGCGCCAGCAGCCAAGAGCGGCAGGGGAGAGAGACCCAGTACTTC.